These 9 T cell receptor beta chains were sequenced from one sample in a study of T cells in localized non-small cell lung cancer. The table came from immunoSEQ multiplex PCR; TCRdb's copy has only in-frame clones and leaves some out. The sample consists of 33,000 or so clones, more than 65% of them appearing once. This material consisted of peripheral blood, taken before any cancer treatment. The receptors originated from a male donor aged 60 or older with stage III squamous cell lung carcinoma.

The chain couples TRBV10-2 to TRBJ2-5; D assignment may be TRBD1 or TRBD2 (5 bases each). V lost 3 bases, J lost 2 bases, and 10 bases lay in between. Germline values: CDR1 WSHSY, CDR2 SAAADI. The CDR3 spans 14 residues. The CDR3 is CASSDKGRQETQYF. The CDR3, as DNA: TGCGCCAGCAGTGATAAGGGACGACAAGAGACCCAGTACTTC.

The chain employs TRBV4-1 and TRBJ2-1, with D possibly matching TRBD1 (5 bases). The CDR3 contains 14 residues. V shed 0 bases and J shed 7 bases, with 10 bases lying between them. CDR1 and CDR2 from the germline V gene are MGHRA and YSYEKL. The CDR3 coding sequence is TGCGCCAGCAGCCAAGATATGGGGCTAAATGAGCAGTTCTTC. Its protein product is CASSQDMGLNEQFF.

This clone is medium-sized (0.01 to 0.1%) within its sample. The V call is TRBV7-9, the J call TRBJ2-7; D ambiguous. Germline-derived CDR1 and CDR2 are SEHNR and FQNEAQ (reference sequence). The CDR3 totals 12 residues. The V end was cut by 1 base, the J end by 3 bases, with 4 bases between. Here the CDR3 reads CASSLDIYEQYF. The CDR3 region has the DNA TGTGCCAGCAGCTTAGACATCTACGAGCAGTACTTC.

This clone showed up just once. The chain recombines TRBV29-1 with TRBJ2-4; the match to TRBD2 covers 7 bases. With 7 bases clipped from V and 0 bases from J, the junction kept 6 bases outside the gene matches. CDR1 and CDR2 from the germline V gene are SQVTM and ANQGSEA. This CDR3 spans 14 amino acids. The CDR3 bases are TGCAGCGCCCGGGAGGCCCTAGCCAAAAACATTCAGTACTTC. It is translated as CSAREALAKNIQYF.

The chain has TRBV5-1 and TRBJ1-2, with 9 bases that match TRBD1. CDR3 length equals 14 residues. Germline loops: CDR1 SGHRS, CDR2 YFSETQ. The V and J ends lost 2 bases and 8 bases, in that order; junction bases with no gene match: 7. Written as DNA, the CDR3 is TGCGCCAGCAGCTTTGGACAGGGGAGTAGAGGCTACACCTTC. It encodes CASSFGQGSRGYTF.

The chain links TRBV19 to TRBJ2-7; 7 bases fit TRBD1. The CDR3 is made up of 15 amino acids. Germline V CDR1 and CDR2: LNHDA, SQIVND (reference sequence). The V segment lost 3 bases and the J segment 1 base; nucleotides outside the gene matches: 6. CDR3 sequence: CASSMRQGTSYEQYF. In DNA form, the CDR3 reads TGTGCCAGTAGTATGAGACAGGGTACGTCCTACGAGCAGTACTTC.

The table lists this clone with a few counts. The chain uses TRBV2 and TRBJ1-2, with 8 bases fitting TRBD1. Germline V gene sequence: CDR1 SNHLY, CDR2 FYNNEI. This CDR3 has 15 amino acids. The V segment lost 8 bases and the J segment 6 bases; nucleotides outside the gene matches: 14. The DNA for the CDR3 is TGTGCCAGCGGGGGCTATCCGCAGGGGGCGCATGGCTACACCTTC. Protein sequence: CASGGYPQGAHGYTF.

The chain employs TRBV28 and TRBJ2-7; 8 bases agree with TRBD2. V lost 6 bases, J lost 3 bases, and 7 bases stayed unmatched. CDR3 length: 14 amino acids. The germline V gene has CDR1 MDHEN and CDR2 SYDVKM. CDR3 residues: CASRSFGGVYEQYF. DNA of the CDR3: TGTGCCAGCAGGTCTTTCGGGGGGGTCTACGAGCAGTACTTC.

In its sample, this clone was seen a few times. The V call is TRBV7-9, the J call TRBJ2-1, with 7 nucleotides matching TRBD2. The CDR3 totals 14 residues. CDR1 is SEHNR and CDR2 is FQNEAQ in the germline V gene (reference sequence). Germline trimming cut 5 bases from V and 6 bases from J; bases unmatched to any gene: 7. The CDR3 spells CASSVSGTTNEQFF. The DNA for the CDR3 is TGTGCCAGCAGCGTATCCGGGACTACCAATGAGCAGTTCTTC.